The next 19 T cell receptor beta chains were all read from a single sample in a study of T-cell reconstitution after alpha-beta-depleted transplantation in children. Preparation of the TCRbeta library involved a method that used unique molecular identifiers. MiXCR, run by TCRdb on the PCR reads, gives a single entry per CDR3 protein. The data contain some 600,000 distinct CDR3 sequences, approximately 13% of them singletons. The specimen comprised PBMCs, mostly from graft donor cells, sampled 360 days after TCRalphabeta/CD19-depleted stem cell transplant. Receptor source: a male patient younger than 18 who had a stem cell transplant for acute myeloid leukemia, so the T cells may come from the graft donor.

This clonotype was seen a few times. J is TRBJ2-7 and V is TRBV12-3 or TRBV12-4; TRBD1 or TRBD2 may be the D gene (5 bases each). The CDR3 sequence is 14 residues long. The germline V and J ends were trimmed by 6 bases and 7 bases, with 19 bases remaining between them. CDR3 coding DNA: TGTGCCAGCAGCCTCTCCGCGAGGGGAATGGAGCAGTACTTC. Its protein product is CASSLSARGMEQYF.

CDR3 nucleotides: TGCAGTGCTAGCCCGGGACTAGCGGGAGATGAGCAGTTCTTC. The encoded protein is CSASPGLAGDEQFF. The rearrangement links TRBV20-1 to TRBJ2-1; 14 bases map to TRBD2. Trimming removed 3 bases from V and 8 bases from J; junction bases left unmatched: 3. The CDR3 loop spans 14 amino acids. Germline CDR1 and CDR2: DFQATT and SNEGSKA (reference sequence).

This clonotype was observed at least ten times. V and J are TRBV21-1 and TRBJ2-7; the table's D gene call, TRBD1, was not cross checked with the DNA. TRBV21-1 is classified as a pseudogene. This CDR3 has 14 residues. The CDR3 DNA reads as TGTGCCAGCAGCAAAGGGGACACCACCTACGAGCAGTACTTC. Translating gives CASSKGDTTYEQYF.

The CDR3 sequence is CASSSNRDSSTDTQYF. The CDR3 nucleotides read TGCGCCAGCAGCTCAAACCGGGACAGCAGCACAGATACGCAGTATTTT. The J gene is TRBJ2-3, the V gene TRBV5-1, with TRBD1 matching over 7 bases. The J segment lost 0 bases and the V segment lost 3 bases, leaving 7 bases of the junction unmatched. This CDR3 spans 16 amino acids. The V gene's germline CDR1 is SGHRS and CDR2 YFSETQ. The whole variable domain, filled in from reference TRBV5-1 and TRBJ2-3, reads KAGVTQTPRYLIKTRGQQVTLSCSPISGHRSVSWYQQTPGQGLQFLFEYFSETQRNKGNFPGRFSGRQFSNSRSEMNVSTLELGDSALYLCASSSNRDSSTDTQYFGPGTRLTVL.

The chain carries TRBV14 and TRBJ2-1, with D maybe TRBD2 (5 bases). From germline, CDR1 is SGHDN and CDR2 FVKESK. V lost 4 bases and J 2 bases, leaving 9 bases between the germline ends. CDR3 length: 14 residues. In DNA form, the CDR3 reads TGTGCCAGCAGCCGAGGGTACACCTACAATGAGCAGTTCTTC. Its translation is CASSRGYTYNEQFF.

The gene calls are TRBV14 and TRBJ2-1; tentative D call: TRBD1 (5 bases). The CDR3 sequence is 16 residues long. In germline, CDR1 is SGHDN, CDR2 FVKESK. V lost 4 bases, J lost 1 base, and 14 bases lay in between. The CDR3 bases are TGTGCCAGCAGCCGTATCAGGGCCCCTTCCTACAATGAGCAGTTCTTC. Protein sequence: CASSRIRAPSYNEQFF. Looking up the rest from reference TRBV14 and TRBJ2-1 gives the full variable domain: EAGVTQFPSHSVIEKGQTVTLRCDPISGHDNLYWYRRVMGKEIKFLLHFVKESKQDESGMPNNRFLAERTGGTYSTLKVQPAELEDSGVYFCASSRIRAPSYNEQFFGPGTRLTVL.

J is TRBJ1-2 and V is TRBV29-1; D remains ambiguous. The germline V and J ends were trimmed by 7 bases and 0 bases, with 12 bases remaining between them. This CDR3 is built from 13 residues. Germline-derived CDR1 and CDR2 are SQVTM and ANQGSEA. CDR3 sequence: CSAERRTNYGYTF. The CDR3 bases are TGCAGCGCCGAAAGGAGGACTAACTATGGCTACACCTTC.

This clonotype was detected only a few times. This chain connects TRBV11-2 to TRBJ2-2, with TRBD2 matching 7 bases. Germline V gives CDR1 SGHAT, CDR2 FQNNGV. The CDR3 loop spans 15 amino acids. With 4 bases clipped from V and 3 bases from J, the junction kept 5 bases outside the gene matches. The CDR3 protein is CASSSLAGHTGELFF. The CDR3 nucleotides read TGTGCCAGCAGCTCCTTAGCGGGCCACACCGGGGAGCTGTTTTTT.

This clonotype has ten or more counts. The chain carries TRBV29-1 and TRBJ2-7, with D tentatively TRBD1 (5 bases). V gave up 2 bases and J gave up 1 base, with 6 bases separating them. The CDR3 loop spans 12 amino acids. Germline V gene lookup returns CDR1 SQVTM and CDR2 ANQGSEA. This CDR3 reads CSVERGSYEQYF. The DNA of the CDR3 is TGCAGCGTTGAAAGGGGATCCTACGAGCAGTACTTC.

In this sample, this clonotype turned up many times. This chain uses TRBV23-1 with TRBJ1-4; D is unresolved. TRBV23-1 qualifies as an ORF whose function is uncertain. The V gene lost 5 bases and the J gene lost 7 bases, with 17 bases spanning the gap. The CDR3 is made up of 15 amino acids. Here the CDR3 reads CASSSMPPRGEKLFF. In nucleotides, the CDR3 is TGCGCCAGCAGTTCAATGCCCCCGCGTGGTGAAAAACTGTTTTTT.

This clonotype was found a few times. This chain joins TRBV6-1 and TRBJ2-1; tentatively, D is TRBD1 (6 bases). V was clipped by 6 bases and J by 7 bases, with 13 bases between them. Germline V lookup: CDR1 MNHNS, CDR2 SASEGT. This CDR3 comprises 13 residues. The CDR3 nucleotides are TGTGCCAGCAGCACCGGACAGCCAAATGAGCAGTTCTTC. This translates into CASSTGQPNEQFF.

DNA for the CDR3: TGTGCCAGCTCATCGGCGGTCGGGGAGCTGTTTTTT. This codes for CASSSAVGELFF. The chain uses TRBV18 and TRBJ2-2; D is undetermined. CDR1 is KGHSH and CDR2 is LQKENI in the germline V gene. The V end lost 5 bases, the J end lost 7 bases, and 8 bases lay between the germline ends. The CDR3 is 12 amino acids.

V is TRBV12-3 or TRBV12-4 and J is TRBJ1-2; D possibly corresponds to TRBD1 (5 bases). The CDR3 runs to 17 residues. The V and J ends lost 1 base and 0 bases respectively, with 15 bases between them. CDR3 sequence reads: CASSLGFGGTSNYGYTF. DNA of the CDR3: TGTGCCAGCAGTTTAGGGTTCGGGGGGACCTCTAACTATGGCTACACCTTC.

This clonotype was counted only a few times. The rearrangement uses TRBV12-3 or TRBV12-4 and TRBJ2-7; TRBD2 matches 13 bases. This CDR3 comprises 18 residues. Losses at the gene ends were 5 bases for V and 2 bases for J; bases not matched to a gene: 12. The chain's CDR3 is CASSAQVGTSGNAYEQYF. Here the CDR3 DNA reads TGTGCCAGCAGTGCCCAGGTCGGGACTAGCGGGAATGCCTACGAGCAGTACTTC.

The chain uses TRBV20-1 and TRBJ2-1; TRBD2 matches at 7 bases. The V gene end was trimmed by 4 bases and the J gene end by 10 bases; junction bases not matched to a gene: 16. Germline V CDR1 and CDR2: DFQATT, SNEGSKA (reference sequence). The CDR3 length is 15 residues. CDR3 protein: CSATDEGGPIGEQFF. For the CDR3, the DNA is TGCAGTGCTACCGACGAGGGAGGGCCGATTGGCGAGCAGTTCTTC.

This chain links TRBV20-1 with TRBJ2-7; D gene ambiguous. The germline CDR1 and CDR2 sequences are DFQATT and SNEGSKA (reference sequence). V gave up 1 base and J gave up 3 bases, with 10 bases separating them. CDR3 size: 13 residues. CDR3 residues: CSARGESSYEQYF. CDR3 in DNA: TGCAGTGCTAGAGGCGAATCCAGCTACGAGCAGTACTTC.

This clonotype was seen more than once but under ten times. This chain joins TRBV28 and TRBJ2-7; 7 bases map to TRBD2. CDR1 is MDHEN, CDR2 SYDVKM, per germline. V shed 6 bases and J 2 bases; nucleotides not matched to a gene: 7. The CDR3 has 14 residues. CDR3 coding DNA: TGTGCCAGCAGGCCAGCGGGGCTCCCCTACGAGCAGTACTTC. It yields the protein CASRPAGLPYEQYF.

This clonotype was counted ten times or more. The V gene is TRBV18, the J gene TRBJ2-7, with D possibly being TRBD2 (6 bases). V was pared by 3 bases and J by 8 bases, with 11 bases between. The germline CDR1 and CDR2 sequences are KGHSH and LQKENI. The CDR3 is 12 residues long. The CDR3 DNA reads as TGTGCCAGCTCACCGGAGGGTCCGCAGCAGTACTTC. Its translation is CASSPEGPQQYF.

This clonotype came up a few times. J is TRBJ2-7 and V is TRBV28, with 7 bases aligning to TRBD1. Germline loops: CDR1 MDHEN, CDR2 SYDVKM. The length of the CDR3 is 15 residues. V was clipped by 3 bases and J by 3 bases; unmatched bases: 8. The CDR3 loop reads CASSFSRTGYYEQYF. In nucleotides, the CDR3 is TGTGCCAGCAGTTTTTCTCGGACAGGCTACTACGAGCAGTACTTC.